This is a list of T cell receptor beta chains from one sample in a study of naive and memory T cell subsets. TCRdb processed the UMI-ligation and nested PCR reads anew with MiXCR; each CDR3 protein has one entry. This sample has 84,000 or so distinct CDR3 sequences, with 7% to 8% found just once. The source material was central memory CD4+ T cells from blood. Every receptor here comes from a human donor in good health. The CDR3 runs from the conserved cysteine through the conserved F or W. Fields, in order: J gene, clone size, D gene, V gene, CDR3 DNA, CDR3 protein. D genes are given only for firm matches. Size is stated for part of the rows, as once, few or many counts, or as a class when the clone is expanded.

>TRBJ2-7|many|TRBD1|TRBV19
TGTGCCAGTAGTTCGACCACCGGGACAGGGATCTACGAGCAGTACTTC
CASSSTTGTGIYEQYF
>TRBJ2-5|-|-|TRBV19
TGTGCCAGTAGGAAGACTACCCAAGAGACCCAGTACTTC
CASRKTTQETQYF
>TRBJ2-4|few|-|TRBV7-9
TGTGCCATCGACAGGTTTGGGAACATTCAGTACTTC
CAIDRFGNIQYF
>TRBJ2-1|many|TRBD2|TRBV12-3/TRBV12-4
TGTGCCAGCAGTACCGCCGGGAGGGCCTCGTTGTTCTTC
CASSTAGRASLFF
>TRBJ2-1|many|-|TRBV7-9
TGTGCCAGCAGCTTAGTGGGTGGGGTAGGGAATGAGCAGTTCTTC
CASSLVGGVGNEQFF
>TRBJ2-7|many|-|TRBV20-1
TGCAGTGCTAGAGATGGGCGTGGGAGCTCCTACGAGCAGTACTTC
CSARDGRGSSYEQYF
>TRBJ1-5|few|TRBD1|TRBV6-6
TGTGCCAGCCGGATGGGACAGAACAATCAGCCCCAGCATTTT
CASRMGQNNQPQHF
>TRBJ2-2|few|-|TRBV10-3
TGTGCCATCAGTGTCGGCGGGGAGCTGTTTTTT
CAISVGGELFF
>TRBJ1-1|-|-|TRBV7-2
TGTGCCAGCAGCCGGACAGACGACACTGAAGCTTTCTTT
CASSRTDDTEAFF
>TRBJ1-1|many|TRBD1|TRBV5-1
TGCGCCAGCAGCTTACAGGGGGCTGAAGCTTTCTTT
CASSLQGAEAFF
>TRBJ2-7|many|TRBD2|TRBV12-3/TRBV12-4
TGTGCCAGCAGCCAACCACGCGGGGGGGTCTCGTCCTACGAGCAGTACTTC
CASSQPRGGVSSYEQYF
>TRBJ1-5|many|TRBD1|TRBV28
TGTGCCAGCAGCTACACAGGGGCAAGGAATCAGCCCCAGCATTTT
CASSYTGARNQPQHF
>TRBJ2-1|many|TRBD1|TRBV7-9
TGTGCCAGCAGCCCAACCCGCGGGACAGGGGGATTCAGCTCCTACAATGAGCAGTTCTTC
CASSPTRGTGGFSSYNEQFF
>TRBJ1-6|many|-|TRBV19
TGTGCCAGTAATCGACAGGAGAATTCACCCCTCCACTTT
CASNRQENSPLHF
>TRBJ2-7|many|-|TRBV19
TGTGCCAGTAGTATCAGCGGGTCGAGCTCCTACGAGCAGTACTTC
CASSISGSSSYEQYF
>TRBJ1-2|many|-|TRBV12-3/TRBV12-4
TGTGCCAGCAGCCGGGGCCTAGTAAACTATGGCTACACCTTC
CASSRGLVNYGYTF
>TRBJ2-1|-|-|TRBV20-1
TGCAGTGCTAGATTGCCGGGGGAGCAGTTCTTC
CSARLPGEQFF
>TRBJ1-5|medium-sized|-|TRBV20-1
TGCAGTGCTAGGCTACCGGACAGAGGCAATCAGCCCCAGCATTTT
CSARLPDRGNQPQHF
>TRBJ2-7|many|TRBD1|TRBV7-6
TGTGCCAGCAGCCCCCAGGGACAGAGCTCCTACGAGCAGTACTTC
CASSPQGQSSYEQYF
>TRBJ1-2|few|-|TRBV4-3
TGCGCCAGCAGCCAAGAGGTTCTCTCCCGGGGCTACACCTTC
CASSQEVLSRGYTF
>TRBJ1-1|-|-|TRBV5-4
TGTGCCAGCAGCTTGGCTAGCAGGATAGATGAAGCTTTCTTT
CASSLASRIDEAFF
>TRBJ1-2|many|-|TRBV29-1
TGCAGCGTTGACAGGGTTGGGATATTCTATGGCTACACCTTC
CSVDRVGIFYGYTF
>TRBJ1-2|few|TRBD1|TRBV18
TGTGCCAGCTCACCAACGTCAGGACAGGGGGTCTATGGCTACACCTTC
CASSPTSGQGVYGYTF
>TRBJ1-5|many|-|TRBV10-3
TGTGCCTCCGGCGACCGGGACACTGGGGGTCAGCCCCAGCATTTT
CASGDRDTGGQPQHF
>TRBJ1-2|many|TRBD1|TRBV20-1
TGCAGTGGCCTTCCCGGCCCAGGGGGTGGCTACACCTTC
CSGLPGPGGGYTF
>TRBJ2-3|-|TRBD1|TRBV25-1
TGTGCCAGCAAAGAGGGGGCGGACGATACGCAGTATTTT
CASKEGADDTQYF